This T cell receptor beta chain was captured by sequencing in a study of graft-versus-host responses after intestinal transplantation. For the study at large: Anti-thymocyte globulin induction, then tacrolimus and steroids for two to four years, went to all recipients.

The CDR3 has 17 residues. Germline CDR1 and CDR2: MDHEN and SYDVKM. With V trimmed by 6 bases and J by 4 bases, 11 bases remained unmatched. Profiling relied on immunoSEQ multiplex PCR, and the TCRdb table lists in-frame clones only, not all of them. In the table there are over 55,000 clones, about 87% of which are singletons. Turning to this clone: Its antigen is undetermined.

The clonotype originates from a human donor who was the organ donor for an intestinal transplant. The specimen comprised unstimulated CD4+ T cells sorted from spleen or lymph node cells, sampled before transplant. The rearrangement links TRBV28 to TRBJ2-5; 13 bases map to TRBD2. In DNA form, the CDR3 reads TGTGCCAGCAGGTCCGGACTAGCGGGGGTGGAGGGAGAGACCCAGTACTTC. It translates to CASRSGLAGVEGETQYF.